These T cell receptor beta chains were read from a single sample in a study of blood T cell repertoires in COVID-19. Profiling relied on immunoSEQ multiplex PCR, and the TCRdb table lists in-frame clones only, not all of them. The sample has some 200,000 clones, 80% seen once. The source material was peripheral blood. The origin of the receptors is a human donor in a cohort sampled during active COVID-19. Each CDR3 is given with its conserved first and last residue. D genes are given only for firm matches. Only some rows state a clone size, as once, few, many or a class for expanded clones.

>TRBD2|TRBV4-2|TRBJ2-1|NA
TGTGCCAGCAGCCAAGAACTAGCGGGGGGGCCCTCCTACAATGAGCAGTTCTTC
CASSQELAGGPSYNEQFF
>TRBD2|TRBV5-1|TRBJ2-5|NA
TGCGCCAGCAGCCTGTATTCTAGCGGGGGACAAGAGACCCAGTACTTC
CASSLYSSGGQETQYF
>TRBD1|TRBV19|TRBJ1-2|few
TGTGCCAGCACCGGAGGGAGGACAGGAAACTATGGCTACACCTTC
CASTGGRTGNYGYTF
>TRBD2|TRBV4-2|TRBJ2-2|NA
TGTGCCAGCAGCCAAGCATCGGGGACTAGCGGGGGCACCGGGGAGCTGTTTTTT
CASSQASGTSGGTGELFF
>NA|TRBV2|TRBJ2-3|NA
TGTGCCAGCAGGAAGGGGGACACCAAAACAGATACGCAGTATTTT
CASRKGDTKTDTQYF
>TRBD1|TRBV10-3|TRBJ1-3|NA
TGTGCCATAAGACAGGGCACTGGAAACACCATATATTTT
CAIRQGTGNTIYF
>NA|TRBV7-9|TRBJ1-2|NA
TGTGCCAGCAGCTTAGAAGGGGCTGGTGGCTACACCTTC
CASSLEGAGGYTF
>TRBD1|TRBV10-3|TRBJ2-7|NA
TGTGCCATCGGCCATGGACAGGGGGCGTACGAGCAGTACTTC
CAIGHGQGAYEQYF
>TRBD1|TRBV9|TRBJ2-5|NA
TGTGCCAGCAGCGCAGGGGGCATACAGACCCAGTACTTC
CASSAGGIQTQYF
>NA|TRBV5-5|TRBJ1-3|NA
TGTGCCAGCAGCTGGGACATAGATGGAAACACCATATATTTT
CASSWDIDGNTIYF
>NA|TRBV6-2/TRBV6-3|TRBJ2-7|NA
TGTGCCAGCAGCTTCTCTAGCTACGAGCAGTACTTC
CASSFSSYEQYF
>TRBD1|TRBV19|TRBJ2-7|NA
TGTGCCAGTAGTACCCGACAGGGCCCCTCCTACGAGCAGTACTTC
CASSTRQGPSYEQYF
>TRBD1|TRBV9|TRBJ2-7|NA
TGTGCCAGCAGCCTGGGACAGGGCTCCTACGAGCAGTACTTC
CASSLGQGSYEQYF
>NA|TRBV5-1|TRBJ2-3|NA
TGCGCCAGCGATTTGGGAGTTAGCACAGATACGCAGTATTTT
CASDLGVSTDTQYF
>TRBD1|TRBV28|TRBJ1-1|medium-sized
TGTGCCAGCCACCCGTACCGACAGGGGGCAGGTGAAGCTTTCTTT
CASHPYRQGAGEAFF
>NA|TRBV3-1/TRBV3-2|TRBJ2-7|NA
TGTGCCAGCAGCCCTCTGACTAGAACCTACGAGCAGTACTTC
CASSPLTRTYEQYF
>NA|TRBV7-3|TRBJ1-1|many
TGTGCCAGCAGCTCCGCAGCGCCGAACACTGAAGCTTTCTTT
CASSSAAPNTEAFF
>NA|TRBV25-1|TRBJ1-3|NA
TGTGCCACGGCGGCCCCCTCTGGAAACACCATATATTTT
CATAAPSGNTIYF
>NA|TRBV4-3|TRBJ1-1|NA
TGCGCCAGCAGCCAAGATGCGGTAGGTACTTTCTTT
CASSQDAVGTFF
>TRBD1|TRBV11-3|TRBJ2-7|NA
TGTGCCAGCAGCCAAGGACAGGGGGCAATTTCCTACGAGCAGTACTTC
CASSQGQGAISYEQYF
>TRBD2|TRBV2|TRBJ2-5|NA
TGTGCCAGCTCCGCCCAGCGGGAGGGCCAAGAGACCCAGTACTTC
CASSAQREGQETQYF
>NA|TRBV10-3|TRBJ2-7|NA
TGTGCCATCAGGCAGACAGGTGAGCAGTACTTC
CAIRQTGEQYF
>TRBD2|TRBV3-1/TRBV3-2|TRBJ2-2|NA
TGTGCCAGCAGCCAAGATGCGGGTAGCGGGAGGGCCCGAACCGGGGAGCTGTTTTTT
CASSQDAGSGRARTGELFF
>NA|TRBV2|TRBJ2-7|NA
TGTGCCAAGGTCAGCGCCTACGAGCAGTACTTC
CAKVSAYEQYF
>NA|TRBV5-8|TRBJ1-1|NA
TGTGCCAGCAGCAGAGGAAGGTTATCGGGAGCTTTCTTT
CASSRGRLSGAFF
>NA|TRBV5-1|TRBJ2-3|NA
TGCGCCAGCAGCTTGGCCCCTCGGGGAAGCACAGATACGCAGTATTTT
CASSLAPRGSTDTQYF
>NA|TRBV9|TRBJ2-1|few
TGTGCCAGCAGCGTAGTAGCTACCGAATACAATGAGCAGTTCTTC
CASSVVATEYNEQFF
>TRBD1|TRBV6-6|TRBJ1-2|NA
TGTGCCAGCAGTCTAAATCGACAGGGTACGGATGGCTACACCTTC
CASSLNRQGTDGYTF